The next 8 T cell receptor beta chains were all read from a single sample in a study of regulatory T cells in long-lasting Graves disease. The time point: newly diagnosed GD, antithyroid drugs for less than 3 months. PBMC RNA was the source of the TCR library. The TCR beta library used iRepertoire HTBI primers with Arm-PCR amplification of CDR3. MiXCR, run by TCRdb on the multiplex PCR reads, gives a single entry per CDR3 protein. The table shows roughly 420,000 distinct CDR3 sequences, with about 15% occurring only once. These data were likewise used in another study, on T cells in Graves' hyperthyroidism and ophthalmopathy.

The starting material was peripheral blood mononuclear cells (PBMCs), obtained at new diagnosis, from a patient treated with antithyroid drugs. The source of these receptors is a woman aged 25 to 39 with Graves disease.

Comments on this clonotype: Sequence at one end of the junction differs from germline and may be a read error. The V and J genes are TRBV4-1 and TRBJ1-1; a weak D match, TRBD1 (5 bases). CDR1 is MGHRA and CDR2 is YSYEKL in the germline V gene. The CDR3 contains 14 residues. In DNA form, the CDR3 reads TGCGCCAGCACCCAAGGGGTAGTGAACACTGAAGCTTTCTTT. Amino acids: CASTQGVVNTEAFF.

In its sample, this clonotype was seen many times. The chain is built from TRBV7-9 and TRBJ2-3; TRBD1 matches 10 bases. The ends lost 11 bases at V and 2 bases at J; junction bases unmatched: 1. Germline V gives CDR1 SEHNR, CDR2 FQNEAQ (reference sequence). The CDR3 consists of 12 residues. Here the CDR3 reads CAGTGATDTQYF. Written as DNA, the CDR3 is TGTGCCGGGACAGGGGCCACAGATACGCAGTATTTT.

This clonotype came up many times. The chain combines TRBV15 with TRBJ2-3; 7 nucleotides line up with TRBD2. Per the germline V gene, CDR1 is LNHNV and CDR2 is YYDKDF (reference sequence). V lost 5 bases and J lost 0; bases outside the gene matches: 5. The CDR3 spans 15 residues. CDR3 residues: CATSGSSGSTDTQYF. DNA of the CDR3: TGTGCCACCAGCGGCTCTAGCGGCAGCACAGATACGCAGTATTTT.

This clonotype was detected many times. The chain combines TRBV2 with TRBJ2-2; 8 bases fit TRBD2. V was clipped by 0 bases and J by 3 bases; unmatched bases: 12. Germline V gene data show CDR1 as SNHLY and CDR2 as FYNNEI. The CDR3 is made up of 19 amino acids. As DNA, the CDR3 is TGTGCCAGCAGTGAAGCACCCTGGGGGACTAGTCACGACACCGGGGAGCTGTTTTTT. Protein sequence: CASSEAPWGTSHDTGELFF.

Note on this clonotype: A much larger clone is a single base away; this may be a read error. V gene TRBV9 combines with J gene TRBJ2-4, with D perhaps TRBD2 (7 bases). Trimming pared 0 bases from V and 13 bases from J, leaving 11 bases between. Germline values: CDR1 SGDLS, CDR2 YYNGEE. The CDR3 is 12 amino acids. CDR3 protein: CASSVEGRGQYF. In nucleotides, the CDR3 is TGTGCCAGCAGCGTAGAGGGGAGGGGGCAGTACTTC.

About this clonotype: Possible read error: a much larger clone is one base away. CDR3 in DNA: TGTGCCAACAGCTCAGCGGGAGGGCCAAACGAGCAGTACTTC. It yields the protein CANSSAGGPNEQYF. The chain carries TRBV7-9 and TRBJ2-7; 10 bases align to TRBD2. The CDR3 consists of 14 residues. Germline lookup yields CDR1 SEHNR and CDR2 FQNEAQ (reference sequence). The full variable domain, with the rest looked up from reference TRBV7-9 and TRBJ2-7, is DTGVSQNPRHKITKRGQNVTFRCDPISEHNRLYWYRQTLGQGPEFLTYFQNEAQLEKSRLLSDRFSAERPKGSFSTLEIQRTEQGDSAMYLCANSSAGGPNEQYFGPGTRLTVT.

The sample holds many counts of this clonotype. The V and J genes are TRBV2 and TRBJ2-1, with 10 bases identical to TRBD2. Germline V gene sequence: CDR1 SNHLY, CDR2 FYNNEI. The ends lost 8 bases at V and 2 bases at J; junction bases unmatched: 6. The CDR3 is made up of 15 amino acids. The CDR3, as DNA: TGTGCCAGCTCGAGCGGGAGGGCCGCCTACAATGAGCAGTTCTTC. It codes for CASSSGRAAYNEQFF.

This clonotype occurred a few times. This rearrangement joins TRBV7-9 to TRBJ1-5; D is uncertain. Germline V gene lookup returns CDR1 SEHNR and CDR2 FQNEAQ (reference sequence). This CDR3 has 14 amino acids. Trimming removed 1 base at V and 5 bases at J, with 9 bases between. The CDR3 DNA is TGTGCCAGCAGCTTAGAAGGGCCGGATCAGCCCCAGCATTTT. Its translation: CASSLEGPDQPQHF. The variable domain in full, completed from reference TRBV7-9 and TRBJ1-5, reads DTGVSQNPRHKITKRGQNVTFRCDPISEHNRLYWYRQTLGQGPEFLTYFQNEAQLEKSRLLSDRFSAERPKGSFSTLEIQRTEQGDSAMYLCASSLEGPDQPQHFGDGTRLSIL.